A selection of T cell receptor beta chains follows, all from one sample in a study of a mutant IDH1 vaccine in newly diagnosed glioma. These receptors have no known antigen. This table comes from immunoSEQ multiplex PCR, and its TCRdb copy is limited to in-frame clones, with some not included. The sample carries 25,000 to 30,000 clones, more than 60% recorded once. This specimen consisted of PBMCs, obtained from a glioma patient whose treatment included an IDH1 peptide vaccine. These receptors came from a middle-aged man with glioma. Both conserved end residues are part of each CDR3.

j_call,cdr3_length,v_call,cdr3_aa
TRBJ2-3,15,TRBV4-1,CASRPRGFSTDTQYF
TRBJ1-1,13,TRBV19,CASSNGLNTEAFF
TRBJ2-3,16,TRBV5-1,CASSPRGGQGTDTQYF
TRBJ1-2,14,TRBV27,CASSYRKSGYGYTF
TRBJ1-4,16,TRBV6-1,CASSEAPQADNEKLFF
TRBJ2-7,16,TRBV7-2,CASSLGSSGGIYEQYF
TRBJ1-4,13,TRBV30,CAWSVGSAEKLFF
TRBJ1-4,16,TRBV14,CASSQGDWGFNEKLFF
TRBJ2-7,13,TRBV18,CASSPPGTHEQYF
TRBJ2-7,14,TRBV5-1,CASSLAGGYNEQYF
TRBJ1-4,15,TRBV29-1,CSVGGRGAQGEKLFF
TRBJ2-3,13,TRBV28,CASSLKGADTQYF
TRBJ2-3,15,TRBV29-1,CSVAESQGGTDTQYF
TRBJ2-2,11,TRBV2,CASNFGGELFF
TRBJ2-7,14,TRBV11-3,CASNPGTASYEQYF
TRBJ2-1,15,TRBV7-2,CASSSPTGGNNEQFF
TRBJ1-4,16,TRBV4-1,CASSQLGGTVSEKLFF
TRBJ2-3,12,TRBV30,CAWSVLADTQYF
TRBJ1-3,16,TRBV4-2,CASSQVQTDSGNTIYF
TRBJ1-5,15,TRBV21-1,CASSWDRGLSQPQHF
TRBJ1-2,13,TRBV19,CASRNSPSYGYTF
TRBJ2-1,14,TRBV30,CAWRGRDYYNEQFF
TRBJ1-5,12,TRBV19,CASTGIGQPQHF
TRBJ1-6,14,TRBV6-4,CASSDGGENSPLHF
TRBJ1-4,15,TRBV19,CASSPSGRTNEKLFF
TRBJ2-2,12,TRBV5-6,CASSLSAGELFF
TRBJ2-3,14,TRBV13,CASSFGVGGDTQYF
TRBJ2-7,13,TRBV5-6,CASSRGASREQYF
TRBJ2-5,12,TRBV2,CASMRDDETQYF
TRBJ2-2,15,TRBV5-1,CASSFRGLNTGELFF
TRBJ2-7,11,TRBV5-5,CASIGGHEQYF
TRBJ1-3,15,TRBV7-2,CASTSGAFSGNTIYF
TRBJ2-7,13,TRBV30,CAWSRDIAYEQYF
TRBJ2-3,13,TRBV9,CASSGGGTDTQYF
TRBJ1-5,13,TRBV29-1,CSVDGGYNQPQHF
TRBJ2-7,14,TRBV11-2,CASSPWRTSYEQYF
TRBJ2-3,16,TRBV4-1,CASSQDRGGGTDTQYF
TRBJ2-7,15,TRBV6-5,CASSYGTIAPYEQYF
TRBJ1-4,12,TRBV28,CASSLDRGKLFF
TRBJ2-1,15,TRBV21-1,CASSTGLAGYNEQFF
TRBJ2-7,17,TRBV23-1,CASSQPEDSGTSYEQYF
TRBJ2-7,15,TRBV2,CASSVQQTSSYEQYF
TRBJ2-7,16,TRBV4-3,CASSQDPGTSSYEQYF
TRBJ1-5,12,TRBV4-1,CASSQGSQPQHF
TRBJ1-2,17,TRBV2,CASSEVMGTSIRVGYTF
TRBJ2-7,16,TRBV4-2,CASSLTWGTGNYEQYF
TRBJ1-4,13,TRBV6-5,CASSYSGDGKLFF
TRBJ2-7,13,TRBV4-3,CASSQAVEYEQYF
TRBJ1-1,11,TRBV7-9,CASTPGGEAFF
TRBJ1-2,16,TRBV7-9,CASSATDRRGGYGYTF
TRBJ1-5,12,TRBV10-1,CASSVGGQPQHF
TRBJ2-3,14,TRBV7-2,CASSHLQGTDTQYF
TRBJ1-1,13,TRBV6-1,CASSDGMNTEAFF
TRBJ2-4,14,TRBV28,CASTPRVAKNIQYF
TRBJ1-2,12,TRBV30,CAWTGGFYGYTF
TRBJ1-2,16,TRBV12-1,CASSFGRDRAHYGYTF
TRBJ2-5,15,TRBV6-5,CASSSKRSTWETQYF
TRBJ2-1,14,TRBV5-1,CASSGTGSYNEQFF